A selection of T cell receptor beta chains follows, all from one sample in a study of blood T cell repertoires in COVID-19. The repertoire was sequenced with immunoSEQ multiplex PCR; TCRdb's copy has only in-frame clones and lacks some. Of tens of thousands of clones listed, approximately 84% are singletons. Sequencing was performed on peripheral blood. Receptor source: a human donor in a cohort sampled during active COVID-19. The CDR3 runs from the conserved cysteine through the conserved F or W. Each record gives: J gene, V gene, D gene, clone size, CDR3 DNA, CDR3 protein. D genes are given only for firm matches. Size values are once, few and many counts, or a class for expanded clones, and some rows have none.

J: TRBJ2-3; V: TRBV4-1; D: .; size: once; DNA: TGCGCCAGCATTGGGAAGGGGCGGACAGATACGCAGTATTTT; CDR3: CASIGKGRTDTQYF
J: TRBJ1-3; V: TRBV7-9; D: .; size: few; DNA: TGTGCCAGCAGCGTGGGGACTATGAACACCATATATTTT; CDR3: CASSVGTMNTIYF
J: TRBJ1-5; V: TRBV27; D: TRBD1; size: once; DNA: TGTGCCAGCAGTTTATCGCCCCCGGGACAGAATCAGCCCCAGCATTTT; CDR3: CASSLSPPGQNQPQHF
J: TRBJ1-3; V: TRBV12-3/TRBV12-4; D: .; size: .; DNA: TGTGCCAGCAGTCGGACTGGGGGAAACACCATATATTTT; CDR3: CASSRTGGNTIYF
J: TRBJ2-5; V: TRBV11-2; D: .; size: few; DNA: TGTGCCAGCAGCCTTTTTACGGGATTTCAAGAGACCCAGTACTTC; CDR3: CASSLFTGFQETQYF
J: TRBJ1-1; V: TRBV5-4; D: TRBD1; size: .; DNA: TGTGCCAGCAGCTCTCGGGACAGCAGGAACACTGAAGCTTTCTTT; CDR3: CASSSRDSRNTEAFF
J: TRBJ1-5; V: TRBV6-2/TRBV6-3; D: .; size: .; DNA: TGTGCCAGCAGCCAGCTCAGGGATGTCGACCAGCCCCAGCATTTT; CDR3: CASSQLRDVDQPQHF
J: TRBJ2-2; V: TRBV4-1; D: TRBD2; size: .; DNA: TGCGCCAGCAGCCAAGTCTTACTAGCGTCCGCGAACACCGGGGAGCTGTTTTTT; CDR3: CASSQVLLASANTGELFF
J: TRBJ2-1; V: TRBV7-8; D: TRBD1; size: .; DNA: TGTGCCAGCAGCCGGGGGACAGGGCACAATGAGCAGTTCTTC; CDR3: CASSRGTGHNEQFF
J: TRBJ2-3; V: TRBV9; D: TRBD2; size: .; DNA: TGTGCCAGCAGCGTAGCTGGGAGGGGTAGCACAGATACGCAGTATTTT; CDR3: CASSVAGRGSTDTQYF
J: TRBJ2-1; V: TRBV7-6; D: .; size: .; DNA: TGTGCCAGCAGCTTGACGAGGCACAATGAGCAGTTCTTC; CDR3: CASSLTRHNEQFF
J: TRBJ1-6; V: TRBV15; D: TRBD1; size: once; DNA: TGTGCCACCAGCCTCGCGGGGACAGGGAGTTCACCCCTCCACTTT; CDR3: CATSLAGTGSSPLHF
J: TRBJ1-4; V: TRBV2; D: .; size: .; DNA: TGTGCCAGCAGTGCGGTCCCGTCAACTAATGAAAAACTGTTTTTT; CDR3: CASSAVPSTNEKLFF
J: TRBJ1-1; V: TRBV5-4; D: TRBD1; size: .; DNA: TGTGCCAGCAGCGGGGACAGGGGGCGGGGGAACACTGAAGCTTTCTTT; CDR3: CASSGDRGRGNTEAFF
J: TRBJ2-1; V: TRBV19; D: TRBD1; size: .; DNA: TGTGCCAGTAGTAGAGGTAGACAGGGCTATGAGCAGTTCTTC; CDR3: CASSRGRQGYEQFF
J: TRBJ2-2; V: TRBV7-2; D: .; size: .; DNA: TGTGCCAGCAGCTTAAAGGCAGGCCGGCCCCCTGAGCTGTTTTTT; CDR3: CASSLKAGRPPELFF
J: TRBJ2-2; V: TRBV9; D: TRBD1; size: .; DNA: TGTGCCAGCGGGACAGGGGCCGGGGAGCTGTTTTTT; CDR3: CASGTGAGELFF
J: TRBJ1-2; V: TRBV9; D: .; size: few; DNA: TGTGCCAGCAGCACCGGGGGGGGCCCAGGAGGCCTCTATGGCTACACCTTC; CDR3: CASSTGGGPGGLYGYTF
J: TRBJ2-6; V: TRBV3-1/TRBV3-2; D: .; size: .; DNA: TGTGCCAGCAGCCAAGCGCAACAGGTCCCTGGGGCCAACGTCCTGACTTTC; CDR3: CASSQAQQVPGANVLTF
J: TRBJ1-5; V: TRBV28; D: .; size: .; DNA: TGTGCCAGCACTATGCGGGAGTTGGGGCCCCAGCATTTT; CDR3: CASTMRELGPQHF
J: TRBJ1-5; V: TRBV6-5; D: TRBD1; size: .; DNA: TGTGCCAGCAGCGACAGGGATTCCAATCAGCCCCAGCATTTT; CDR3: CASSDRDSNQPQHF
J: TRBJ2-5; V: TRBV9; D: .; size: once; DNA: TGTGCCAGCAGCGCGAGGGGGTTGGGAGTAGAGGCCCAGTACTTC; CDR3: CASSARGLGVEAQYF
J: TRBJ2-2; V: TRBV5-1; D: .; size: .; DNA: TGCGCCAGCAGTTTGGTTACGAACACCGGGGAGCTGTTTTTT; CDR3: CASSLVTNTGELFF
J: TRBJ1-5; V: TRBV9; D: TRBD1; size: .; DNA: TGTGCCAGCAGCGCCCGGGACAGGGGGCCCCAGCCCCAGCATTTT; CDR3: CASSARDRGPQPQHF
J: TRBJ1-2; V: TRBV12-3/TRBV12-4; D: TRBD1; size: .; DNA: TGTGCCAGCAGGGGGACAGGAGATGAAACGATCTTC; CDR3: CASRGTGDETIF
J: TRBJ2-7; V: TRBV5-1; D: TRBD1; size: .; DNA: TGCGCCAGCAGCCCGCCGGGACAGGGTATCGTAGAGCAGTACTTC; CDR3: CASSPPGQGIVEQYF
J: TRBJ2-2; V: TRBV18; D: .; size: .; DNA: TGTGCCAGCTCACGCGCAGGGCCCAAGAGTACCGGGGAGCTGTTTTTT; CDR3: CASSRAGPKSTGELFF